These 2 T cell receptor beta chains were all obtained from the same sample, sequenced in a study of immune evolution from preneoplasia to lung adenocarcinoma. Some clones are missing from TCRdb's copy, which holds only in-frame ones; the method was immunoSEQ multiplex PCR. The sample has several thousand clones, roughly 74% seen once. Sequencing was done on a sample of FFPE atypical adenomatous hyperplasia tissue from the lung. Subset defined: atypical adenomatous hyperplasia (AAH), lung preneoplasia. Receptor source: an older donor with lung adenocarcinoma. Some clones in this sample may be carry-over from other donors' samples.

Only a few counts were recorded for this clone. The genes are TRBV18 and TRBJ1-1; D is unclear. This CDR3 spans 14 amino acids. CDR1 KGHSH and CDR2 LQKENI come from the germline V gene. Trimming pared 0 bases from V and 5 bases from J, leaving 10 bases between. CDR3 in amino acids: CASSPPRARTEAFF. The DNA for the CDR3 is TGTGCCAGCTCACCACCCCGGGCGCGGACTGAAGCTTTCTTT.

The chain uses TRBV12-5 and TRBJ2-3, with D unclear. Germline CDR1 is LGHNT and CDR2 is FRNRAP. The CDR3 consists of 14 residues. Trimming pared 1 base from V and 2 bases from J, leaving 7 bases between. CDR3 coding DNA: TGTGCTAGTGGTTTGGGGCAATACACAGATACGCAGTATTTT. Protein: CASGLGQYTDTQYF.